This note documents a single T cell receptor (beta chain) sequence. CDR1 is SGHAT and CDR2 is FQNNGV in the germline V gene. This CDR3 comprises 15 residues. With V trimmed by 2 bases and J by 5 bases, 4 bases remained unmatched. These data come from a study of cytomegalovirus exposure and HLA in healthy donors. Study-wide context: From about 179 million T cells, an earlier analysis saw 90 million to 130 million unique TCR beta sequences.

In the PCR, 60 Vbeta and 13 Jbeta primers were used. The repertoire was sequenced with immunoSEQ multiplex PCR; TCRdb's copy has only in-frame clones and lacks some. The sample includes around 260,000 clones, 75% to 85% of them seen just once. This clonotype originated in a girl aged 2 to 10 in good health and CMV-seronegative. Input material: PBMCs. V and J are TRBV11-2 and TRBJ2-5; 11 positions match TRBD1. The DNA of the CDR3 is TGTGCCAGCAGCTTAAGGACAGGGGGCGCCGAGACCCAGTACTTC. This encodes CASSLRTGGAETQYF.